This TCR beta chain was recorded in a study of T-cell memory formation after mild COVID-19. TCRdb re-called the 5' RACE reads through MiXCR, storing one row per CDR3 protein. The repertoire has fewer than 550,000 distinct CDR3 sequences, about 20% of them found once; the top ten carry 8.4%. General study results and limits: Pre-infection memory already had some responding clones, implying cross-reactive memory joined. Contracting clones, day 15 to 85, had balanced CD4/CD8, and later expanders favored CD4+.

Comments on this clonotype: No antigen is known for it.

The receptor was derived from an adult woman who had mild COVID-19 (a few samples of this study predate the infection). Cell type and time point are not known. The sample consisted of PBMCs or a T cell subset sorted from them (not recorded which).

Here the CDR3 DNA reads TGTGCCAGCAGTGCCAACAGGGGAGGTTCCAGACTAGCGGGAGTCCTGGAGCTGTTTTTT. It yields the protein CASSANRGGSRLAGVLELFF. The chain has TRBV6-6 and TRBJ2-2; 12 nucleotides agree with TRBD2. The CDR3 is made up of 20 amino acids. Germline V gene sequence: CDR1 MNHNY, CDR2 SVGAGI (reference sequence). J lost 10 bases, V lost 5 bases, and 23 bases had no gene match.